What follows are 16 T cell receptor beta chains derived from one specimen sequenced in a study of shared clonotypes between healthy human individuals. Assay: immunoSEQ multiplex PCR; the TCRdb copy retains only in-frame clones and omits some. The data hold about 2.4 million clones, with around 94% observed a single time. Input material: naive CD4+ T cells sorted from blood. Described subset: CD45RA+ positively selected. The receptors derive from a man aged 18 to 29 in good health.

The rearrangement links TRBV28 to TRBJ1-1; D possibly corresponds to TRBD1 (5 bases). This CDR3 has 15 residues. Germline CDR1 MDHEN, CDR2 SYDVKM. The V end lost 3 bases, the J end lost 1 base, and 12 bases lay between the germline ends. The CDR3, as DNA: TGTGCCAGCAGTTTGGTGGCAGGACAGAACACTGAAGCTTTCTTT. Protein: CASSLVAGQNTEAFF. Full variable domain (remainder filled in from reference TRBV28 and TRBJ1-1): DVKVTQSSRYLVKRTGEKVFLECVQDMDHENMFWYRQDPGLGLRLIYFSYDVKMKEKGDIPEGYSVSREKKERFSLILESASTNQTSMYLCASSLVAGQNTEAFFGQGTRLTVV.

The J gene is TRBJ2-7, the V gene TRBV5-1; 9 positions agree with TRBD1. After removal of 2 bases from V and 2 bases from J, the junction contained 2 bases not matched to a gene. This CDR3 has 14 residues. Germline CDR1 is SGHRS and CDR2 is YFSETQ. Written as DNA, the CDR3 is TGCGCCAGCAGCTTTGGGGACAGGGCCTACGAGCAGTACTTC. This codes for CASSFGDRAYEQYF.

This chain joins TRBV27 and TRBJ2-3; no reliable D call. CDR3 length: 14 residues. In germline, CDR1 is MNHEY, CDR2 SMNVEV (reference sequence). The V gene lost 5 bases and the J gene lost 4 bases, with 13 bases spanning the gap. The CDR3, as DNA: TGTGCCAGCAGTCCCAGGTCCCTCCCAGATACGCAGTATTTT. This translates into CASSPRSLPDTQYF.

The chain combines TRBV2 with TRBJ2-3; 11 nucleotides match TRBD2. Germline V gene data show CDR1 as SNHLY and CDR2 as FYNNEI. After removal of 4 bases from V and 4 bases from J, the junction contained 1 base not matched to a gene. CDR3 size: 14 residues. CDR3 amino acids: CASSALAGADTQYF. The DNA of the CDR3 is TGTGCCAGCAGTGCACTAGCGGGGGCAGATACGCAGTATTTT.

The chain carries TRBV6-5 and TRBJ1-5; unclear D gene. There are 15 residues in the CDR3. The germline gives CDR1 MNHEY, CDR2 SVGAGI. Trimming stripped 0 bases from V and 3 bases from J, with 9 bases between. CDR3 bases: TGTGCCAGCAGTTACTCGAACCAGCCCAATCAGCCCCAGCATTTT. It translates to CASSYSNQPNQPQHF.

This clone has just a few counts. CDR3 amino acids: CASSFSSTEAFF. The CDR3 DNA sequence: TGTGCCAGCAGTTTCAGTAGCACTGAAGCTTTCTTT. The V and J genes are TRBV28 and TRBJ1-1; D uncertain. Germline-derived CDR1 and CDR2 are MDHEN and SYDVKM. The CDR3 sequence is 12 residues long. V dropped 3 bases and J dropped 4 bases, with 6 bases sitting between them. Full variable domain (outside the CDR3, taken from reference TRBV28 and TRBJ1-1): DVKVTQSSRYLVKRTGEKVFLECVQDMDHENMFWYRQDPGLGLRLIYFSYDVKMKEKGDIPEGYSVSREKKERFSLILESASTNQTSMYLCASSFSSTEAFFGQGTRLTVV.

The chain joins TRBV5-1 to TRBJ2-2, with TRBD2 matching 12 bases. V was pared by 0 bases and J by 5 bases, with 8 bases of the junction left unmatched. The germline V gene encodes CDR1 SGHRS and CDR2 YFSETQ. This CDR3 comprises 18 residues. This CDR3 reads CASSLVLAGGPRTGELFF. The CDR3 DNA reads TGCGCCAGCAGCTTGGTTCTAGCGGGGGGGCCGAGAACCGGGGAGCTGTTTTTT.

The chain recombines TRBV11-2 with TRBJ2-3, with 7 bases identical to TRBD2. V was clipped by 5 bases and J by 1 base; unmatched bases: 9. The CDR3 totals 16 residues. Germline CDR1 and CDR2: SGHAT and FQNNGV. CDR3 coding DNA: TGTGCCAGCAGCGTAGCCGGGACTACCCGCACAGATACGCAGTATTTT. Protein sequence: CASSVAGTTRTDTQYF.

The chain couples TRBV10-3 to TRBJ1-1, with 9 bases that match TRBD1. Germline V gene data show CDR1 as ENHRY and CDR2 as SYGVKD. The CDR3 contains 17 residues. Trimming took 6 bases from V and 5 from J; bases not matched to a gene: 16. The DNA of the CDR3 is TGTGCCATCAGAACCGGGACAGGGAGCTCGTCCGGAACTGAAGCTTTCTTT. As protein: CAIRTGTGSSSGTEAFF.

This chain connects TRBV29-1 to TRBJ1-6, with D hard to call. The germline V gene encodes CDR1 SQVTM and CDR2 ANQGSEA. The CDR3 is 15 amino acids. The V end was cut by 3 bases, the J end by 5 bases, with 14 bases between. CDR3 loop: CSVDPAGKDNSPLHF. CDR3 sequence (DNA): TGCAGCGTTGACCCCGCAGGAAAAGATAATTCACCCCTCCACTTT. The full variable domain, with the rest looked up from reference TRBV29-1 and TRBJ1-6, is SAVISQKPSRDICQRGTSLTIQCQVDSQVTMMFWYRQQPGQSLTLIATANQGSEATYESGFVIDKFPISRPNLTFSTLTVSNMSPEDSSIYLCSVDPAGKDNSPLHFGNGTRLTVT.

V is TRBV6-5 and J is TRBJ2-3; no clear D gene. V lost 2 bases to trimming and J lost 6 bases, with 6 bases between them. This CDR3 spans 12 amino acids. CDR1 and CDR2 (germline): MNHEY, SVGAGI. CDR3 sequence (DNA): TGTGCCAGCAGTTACAATGGGGATACGCAGTATTTT. This codes for CASSYNGDTQYF.

V and J are TRBV6-1 and TRBJ2-2; D is uncertain. This CDR3 spans 15 amino acids. The ends were cut back, 4 bases at V and 2 bases at J, with 11 bases in the middle. The germline V gene has CDR1 MNHNS and CDR2 SASEGT. The CDR3 sequence is CASSAAWTNTGELFF. CDR3 bases: TGTGCCAGCAGTGCCGCATGGACCAACACCGGGGAGCTGTTTTTT.

A word on this clone: Other DNA variants within this sample encode the same CDR3. The gene calls are TRBV18 and TRBJ1-3; 12 nucleotides line up with TRBD1. Germline V gene lookup returns CDR1 KGHSH and CDR2 LQKENI. With V trimmed by 3 bases and J by 7 bases, 1 base remained unmatched. The CDR3 is 14 amino acids. For the CDR3, the DNA is TGTGCCAGCTCACCGGGGACAGGGGGCAACACCATATATTTT. It specifies CASSPGTGGNTIYF.

This clone occurred once. This chain uses TRBV5-1 with TRBJ2-3; D perhaps matches TRBD2 (6 bases). The V end lost 4 bases, the J end lost 3 bases, and 15 bases lay between the germline ends. Germline V CDR1 and CDR2: SGHRS, YFSETQ. The CDR3 spans 15 residues. The CDR3 DNA reads TGCGCCAGCAGCGCGGGACCCGGACGGACAGATACGCAGTATTTT. Encoded protein: CASSAGPGRTDTQYF.

This clone was observed a handful of times. V and J are TRBV4-1 and TRBJ1-6; D is uncertain. This CDR3 region has 16 residues. Deletions cut 0 bases from V and 7 bases from J, with 13 bases between. Looked up from germline, CDR1 is MGHRA and CDR2 is YSYEKL. The CDR3 region has the DNA TGCGCCAGCAGCCAAGATATTGGAACGGTCAATTCACCCCTCCACTTT. As protein: CASSQDIGTVNSPLHF.

This rearrangement joins TRBV19 to TRBJ2-7; 9 bases map to TRBD2. CDR1 is LNHDA and CDR2 is SQIVND in the germline V gene (reference sequence). The trim removed 6 bases at V and 2 bases at J, leaving 5 bases unmatched. The CDR3 covers 14 residues. The DNA of the CDR3 is TGTGCCAGTAGCATTAGCGGGAGTACCTACGAGCAGTACTTC. Encoded protein: CASSISGSTYEQYF.